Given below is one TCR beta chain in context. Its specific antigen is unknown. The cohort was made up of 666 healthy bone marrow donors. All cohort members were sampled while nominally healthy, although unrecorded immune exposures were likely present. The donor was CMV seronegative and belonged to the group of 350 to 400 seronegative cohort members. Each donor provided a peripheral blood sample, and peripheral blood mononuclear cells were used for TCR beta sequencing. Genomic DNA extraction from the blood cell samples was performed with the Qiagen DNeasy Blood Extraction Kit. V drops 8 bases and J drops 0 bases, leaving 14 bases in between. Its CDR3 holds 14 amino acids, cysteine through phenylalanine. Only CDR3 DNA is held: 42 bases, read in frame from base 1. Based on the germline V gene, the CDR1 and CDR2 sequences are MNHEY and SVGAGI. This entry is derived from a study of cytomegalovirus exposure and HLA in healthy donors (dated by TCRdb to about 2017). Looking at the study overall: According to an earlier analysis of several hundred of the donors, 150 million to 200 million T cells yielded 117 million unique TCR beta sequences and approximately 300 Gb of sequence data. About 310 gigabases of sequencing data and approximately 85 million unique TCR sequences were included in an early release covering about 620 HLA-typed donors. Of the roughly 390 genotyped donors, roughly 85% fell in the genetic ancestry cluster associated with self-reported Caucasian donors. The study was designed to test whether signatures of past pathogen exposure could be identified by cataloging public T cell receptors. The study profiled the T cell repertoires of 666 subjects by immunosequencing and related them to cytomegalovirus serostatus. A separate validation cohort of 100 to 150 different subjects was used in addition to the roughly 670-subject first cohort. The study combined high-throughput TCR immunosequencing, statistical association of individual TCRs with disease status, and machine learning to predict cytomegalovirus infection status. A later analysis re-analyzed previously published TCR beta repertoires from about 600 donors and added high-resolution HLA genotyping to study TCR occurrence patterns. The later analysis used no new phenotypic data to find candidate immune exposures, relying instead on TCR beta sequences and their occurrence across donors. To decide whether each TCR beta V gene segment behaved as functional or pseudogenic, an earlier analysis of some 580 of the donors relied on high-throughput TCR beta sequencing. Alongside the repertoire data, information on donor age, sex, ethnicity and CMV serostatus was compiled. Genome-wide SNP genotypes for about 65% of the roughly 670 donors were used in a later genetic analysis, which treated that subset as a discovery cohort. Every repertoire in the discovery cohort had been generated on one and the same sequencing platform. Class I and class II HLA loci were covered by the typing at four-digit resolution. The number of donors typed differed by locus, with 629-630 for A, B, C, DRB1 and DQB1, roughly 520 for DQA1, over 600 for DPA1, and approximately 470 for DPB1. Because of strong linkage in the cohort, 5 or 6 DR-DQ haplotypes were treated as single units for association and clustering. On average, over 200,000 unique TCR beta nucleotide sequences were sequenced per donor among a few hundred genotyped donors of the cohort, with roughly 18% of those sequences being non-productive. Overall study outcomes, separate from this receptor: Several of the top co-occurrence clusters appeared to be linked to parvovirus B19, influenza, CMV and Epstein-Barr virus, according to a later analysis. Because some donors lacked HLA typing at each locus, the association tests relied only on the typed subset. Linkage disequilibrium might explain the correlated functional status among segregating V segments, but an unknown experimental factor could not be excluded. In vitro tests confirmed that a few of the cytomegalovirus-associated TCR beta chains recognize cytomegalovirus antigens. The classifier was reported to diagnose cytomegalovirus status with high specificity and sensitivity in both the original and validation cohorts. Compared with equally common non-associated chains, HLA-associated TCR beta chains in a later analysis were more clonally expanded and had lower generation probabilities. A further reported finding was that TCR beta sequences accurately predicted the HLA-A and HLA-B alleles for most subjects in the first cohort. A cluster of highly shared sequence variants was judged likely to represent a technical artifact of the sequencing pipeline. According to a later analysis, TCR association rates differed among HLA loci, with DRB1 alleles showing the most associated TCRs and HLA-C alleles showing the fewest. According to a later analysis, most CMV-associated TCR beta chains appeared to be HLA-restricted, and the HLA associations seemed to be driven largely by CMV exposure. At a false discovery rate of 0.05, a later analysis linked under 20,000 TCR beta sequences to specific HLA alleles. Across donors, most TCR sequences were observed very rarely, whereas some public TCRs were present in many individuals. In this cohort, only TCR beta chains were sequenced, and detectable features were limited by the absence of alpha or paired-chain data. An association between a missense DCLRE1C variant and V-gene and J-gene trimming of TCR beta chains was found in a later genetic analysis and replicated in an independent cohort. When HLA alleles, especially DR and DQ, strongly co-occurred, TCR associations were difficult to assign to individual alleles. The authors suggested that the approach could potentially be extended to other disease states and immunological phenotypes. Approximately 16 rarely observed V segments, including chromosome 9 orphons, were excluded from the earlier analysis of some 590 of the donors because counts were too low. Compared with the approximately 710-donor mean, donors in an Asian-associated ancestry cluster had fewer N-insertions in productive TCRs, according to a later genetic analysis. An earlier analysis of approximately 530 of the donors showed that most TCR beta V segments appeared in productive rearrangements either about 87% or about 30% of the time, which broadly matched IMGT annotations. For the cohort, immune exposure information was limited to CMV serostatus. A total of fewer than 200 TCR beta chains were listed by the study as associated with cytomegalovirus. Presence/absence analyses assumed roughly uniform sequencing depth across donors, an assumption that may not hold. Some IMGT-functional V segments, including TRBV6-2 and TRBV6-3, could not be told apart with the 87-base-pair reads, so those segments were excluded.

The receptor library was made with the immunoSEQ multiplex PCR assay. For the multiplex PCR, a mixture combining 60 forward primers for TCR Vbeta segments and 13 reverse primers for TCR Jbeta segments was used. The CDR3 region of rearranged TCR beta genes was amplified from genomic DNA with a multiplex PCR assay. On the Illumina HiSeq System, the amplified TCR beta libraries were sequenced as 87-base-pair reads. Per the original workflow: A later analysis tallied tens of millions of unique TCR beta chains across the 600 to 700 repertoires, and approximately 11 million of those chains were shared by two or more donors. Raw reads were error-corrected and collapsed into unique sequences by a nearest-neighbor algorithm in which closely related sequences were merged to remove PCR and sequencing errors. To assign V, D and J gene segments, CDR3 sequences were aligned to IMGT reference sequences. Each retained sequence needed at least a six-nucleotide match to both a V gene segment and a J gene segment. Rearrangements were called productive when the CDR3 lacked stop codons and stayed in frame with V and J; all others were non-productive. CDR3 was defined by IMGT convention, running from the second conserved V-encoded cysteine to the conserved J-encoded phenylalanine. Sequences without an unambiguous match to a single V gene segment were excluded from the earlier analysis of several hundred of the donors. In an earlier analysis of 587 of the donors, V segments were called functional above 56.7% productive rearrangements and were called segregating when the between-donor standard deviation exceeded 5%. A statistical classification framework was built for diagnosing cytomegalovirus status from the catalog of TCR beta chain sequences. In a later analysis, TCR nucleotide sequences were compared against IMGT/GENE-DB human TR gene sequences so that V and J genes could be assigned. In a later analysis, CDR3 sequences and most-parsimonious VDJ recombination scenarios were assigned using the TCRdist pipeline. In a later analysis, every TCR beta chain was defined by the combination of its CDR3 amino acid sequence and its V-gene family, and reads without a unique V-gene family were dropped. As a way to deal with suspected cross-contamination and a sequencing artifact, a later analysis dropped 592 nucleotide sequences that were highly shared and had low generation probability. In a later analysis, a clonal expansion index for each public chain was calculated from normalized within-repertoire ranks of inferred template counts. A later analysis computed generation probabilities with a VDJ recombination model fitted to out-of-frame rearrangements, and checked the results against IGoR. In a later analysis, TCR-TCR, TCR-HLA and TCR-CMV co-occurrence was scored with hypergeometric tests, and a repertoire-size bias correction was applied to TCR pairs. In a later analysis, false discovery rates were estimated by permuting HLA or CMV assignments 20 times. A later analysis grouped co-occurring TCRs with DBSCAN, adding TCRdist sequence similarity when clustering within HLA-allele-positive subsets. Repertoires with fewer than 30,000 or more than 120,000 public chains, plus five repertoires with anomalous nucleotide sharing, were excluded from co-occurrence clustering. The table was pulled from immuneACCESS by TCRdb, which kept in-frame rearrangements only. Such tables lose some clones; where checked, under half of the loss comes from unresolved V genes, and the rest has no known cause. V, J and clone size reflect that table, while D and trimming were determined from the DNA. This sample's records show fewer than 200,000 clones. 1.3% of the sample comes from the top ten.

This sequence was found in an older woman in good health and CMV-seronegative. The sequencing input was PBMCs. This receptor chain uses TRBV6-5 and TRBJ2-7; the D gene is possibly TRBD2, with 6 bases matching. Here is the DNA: TGTGCCAGCGGGACTCGGGAAAGCTCCTACGAGCAGTACTTC. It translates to CASGTRESSYEQYF.